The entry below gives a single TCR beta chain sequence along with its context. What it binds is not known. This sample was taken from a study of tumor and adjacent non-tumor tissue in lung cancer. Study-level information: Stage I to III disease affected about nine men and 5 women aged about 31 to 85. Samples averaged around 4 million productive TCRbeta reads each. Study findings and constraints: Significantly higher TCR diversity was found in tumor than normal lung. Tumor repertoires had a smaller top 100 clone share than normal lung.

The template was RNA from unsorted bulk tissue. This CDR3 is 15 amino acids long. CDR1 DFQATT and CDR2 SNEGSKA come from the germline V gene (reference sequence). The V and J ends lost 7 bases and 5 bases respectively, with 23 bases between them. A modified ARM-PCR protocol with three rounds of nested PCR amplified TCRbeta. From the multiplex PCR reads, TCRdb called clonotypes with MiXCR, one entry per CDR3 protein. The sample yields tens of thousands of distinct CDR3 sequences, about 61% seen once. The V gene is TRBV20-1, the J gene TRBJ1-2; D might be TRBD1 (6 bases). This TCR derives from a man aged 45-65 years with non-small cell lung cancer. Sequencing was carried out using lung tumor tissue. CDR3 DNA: TGCAGTGTGGTATTCGCAGGGGTCGCCGGGTATGGCTACACCTTC. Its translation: CSVVFAGVAGYGYTF.